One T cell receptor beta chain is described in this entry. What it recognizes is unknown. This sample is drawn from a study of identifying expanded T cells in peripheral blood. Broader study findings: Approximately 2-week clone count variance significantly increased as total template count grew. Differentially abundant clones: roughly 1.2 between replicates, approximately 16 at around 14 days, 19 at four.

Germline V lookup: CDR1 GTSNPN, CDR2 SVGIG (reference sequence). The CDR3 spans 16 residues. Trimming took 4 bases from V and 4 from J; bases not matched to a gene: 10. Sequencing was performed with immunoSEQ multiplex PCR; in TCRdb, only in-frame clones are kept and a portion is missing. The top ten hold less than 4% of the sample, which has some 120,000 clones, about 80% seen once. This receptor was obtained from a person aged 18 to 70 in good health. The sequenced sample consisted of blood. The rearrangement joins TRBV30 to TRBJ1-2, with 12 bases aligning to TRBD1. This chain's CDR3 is CAWTTAGTGGSYGYTF. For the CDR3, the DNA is TGTGCCTGGACTACTGCCGGGACAGGGGGCAGCTATGGCTACACCTTC.